Each of the 13 T cell receptor beta chains below was sequenced from the same sample in a study of post-analysis software for immune sequencing data. The antigens for these receptors are not known. Study observations and caveats: Patients used about five TRBV segments, including TRBV5-6, TRBV5-1 and TRBV20-1, more often than controls.

Unique molecular identifiers were present in the TCR beta cDNA libraries. TCRdb re-called the PCR reads with MiXCR, one entry per CDR3 protein. The table shows about 820,000 distinct CDR3 sequences, with roughly half occurring only once. The specimen sequenced was blood. These receptors were taken from a girl aged 5-17 years with multiple sclerosis.

This chain links TRBV10-3 with TRBJ1-3, with a weak D call TRBD1 (6 bases). Deletions cut 6 bases from V and 2 bases from J, with 11 bases between. Germline assignment: CDR1 ENHRY and CDR2 SYGVKD. The CDR3 has 14 residues. The CDR3 DNA reads TGTGCCATCAGCTCAGGGGCGGCTGGAAACACCATATATTTT. Its protein is CAISSGAAGNTIYF.

Comment on this clonotype: At one end the junction does not follow the germline gene, possibly because of a read error. The chain has TRBV4-1 and TRBJ2-1, with D possibly TRBD2 on 6 matching bases. CDR1 MGHRA and CDR2 YSYEKL come from the germline V gene. The CDR3 runs to 16 residues. The CDR3, as DNA: TGCGCCAGCAGCCAAGATCAAAGCGGGTTCTACAATGTGCAGTTCTTC. It codes for CASSQDQSGFYNVQFF.

The chain joins TRBV27 to TRBJ1-2, with 10 nucleotides matching TRBD1. J gave up 4 bases and V 4 bases, and 6 bases lay outside the gene matches. The germline CDR1 and CDR2 sequences are MNHEY and SMNVEV (reference sequence). There are 15 residues in the CDR3. The CDR3 coding sequence is TGTGCCAGCAGTTCCCTAGACAGGGGGCTCTATGGCTACACCTTC. Its protein product is CASSSLDRGLYGYTF.

The chain recombines TRBV10-3 with TRBJ2-7; D gene unclear. The CDR3 extends over 13 amino acids. CDR1 ENHRY and CDR2 SYGVKD come from the germline V gene. Deletions cut 6 bases from V and 0 bases from J, with 9 bases between. The CDR3 DNA reads TGTGCCATCAGGGGCCGTAGCTCCTACGAGCAGTACTTC. Its translation is CAIRGRSSYEQYF.

V is TRBV7-9 and J is TRBJ2-1, with TRBD1 matching 8 bases. This CDR3 spans 13 amino acids. V was clipped by 4 bases and J by 8 bases; unmatched bases: 4. Germline V lookup: CDR1 SEHNR, CDR2 FQNEAQ (reference sequence). In DNA form, the CDR3 reads TGTGCCAGCAGCTCCGACAGGGGCGATGAGCAGTTCTTC. It yields the protein CASSSDRGDEQFF.

The genes are TRBV29-1 and TRBJ2-7, with 7 bases lining up with TRBD1. The CDR3 covers 13 residues. V gave up 6 bases and J gave up 2 bases; unmatched junction bases: 7. Germline CDR1 is SQVTM and CDR2 is ANQGSEA. The CDR3 sequence: CSVSGQVPYEQYF. CDR3 coding DNA: TGCAGCGTCTCCGGACAGGTCCCCTACGAGCAGTACTTC.

In this sample, this clonotype turned up a few times. V gene TRBV20-1 combines with J gene TRBJ2-3; 7 nucleotides line up with TRBD2. CDR1 is DFQATT and CDR2 is SNEGSKA in the germline V gene (reference sequence). The CDR3 length is 14 residues. V shed 5 bases, J shed 4 bases, and the junction held 9 bases outside the gene matches. The chain's CDR3 is CSAVREVGADTQYF. CDR3 DNA sequence: TGCAGTGCTGTCCGGGAGGTAGGCGCAGATACGCAGTATTTT.

This clonotype was counted a few times. The chain uses TRBV29-1 and TRBJ2-5; 7 bases map to TRBD1. Germline values: CDR1 SQVTM, CDR2 ANQGSEA. With 4 bases clipped from V and 5 bases from J, the junction kept 13 bases outside the gene matches. The CDR3 has 15 amino acids. The CDR3 sequence is CSVVPGGRPWETQYF. CDR3 nucleotide sequence: TGCAGCGTTGTACCAGGGGGTCGTCCATGGGAGACCCAGTACTTC. Full variable domain (outside the CDR3, taken from reference TRBV29-1 and TRBJ2-5): SAVISQKPSRDICQRGTSLTIQCQVDSQVTMMFWYRQQPGQSLTLIATANQGSEATYESGFVIDKFPISRPNLTFSTLTVSNMSPEDSSIYLCSVVPGGRPWETQYFGPGTRLLVL.

The chain uses TRBV7-2 and TRBJ1-4, with 10 bases that match TRBD1. Germline CDR1 SGHTA, CDR2 FQGNSA. V lost 4 bases, J lost 5 bases, and 1 base stayed unmatched. The CDR3 runs 14 residues. The CDR3 DNA is TGTGCCAGCAGCTGGACAGGGGGAAATGAAAAACTGTTTTTT. Its translation: CASSWTGGNEKLFF.

The chain links TRBV12-3 or TRBV12-4 to TRBJ1-5, with D tentatively TRBD1 (5 bases). V was clipped by 6 bases and J by 4 bases, with 10 bases between them. CDR3 size: 13 residues. The CDR3 DNA follows: TGTGCCAGCAGAGAACAGGATAATCAGCCCCAGCATTTT. This translates into CASREQDNQPQHF.

A few counts support this clonotype. The CDR3 spells CASSSRTRANEQFF. CDR3 sequence (DNA): TGTGCCAGCAGTTCCCGTACGCGAGCGAATGAGCAGTTCTTC. The chain combines TRBV27 with TRBJ2-1; D is unclear. The CDR3 is 14 amino acids. V was cut by 4 bases and J by 7 bases, with 14 bases left in between. Germline V gene lookup returns CDR1 MNHEY and CDR2 SMNVEV (reference sequence).

The chain uses TRBV4-1 and TRBJ1-2; TRBD1 aligns across 9 bases. J gave up 10 bases and V 1 base, and 4 bases lay outside the gene matches. This CDR3 spans 13 amino acids. Looked up from germline, CDR1 is MGHRA and CDR2 is YSYEKL. This chain's CDR3 is CASSQAQGASYTF. The CDR3 bases are TGCGCCAGCAGCCAAGCACAGGGGGCGTCCTACACCTTC.

This clonotype was recorded a few times. The chain couples TRBV5-1 to TRBJ2-1; no clear D. V lost 0 bases and J lost 8, with 6 bases in between. Germline CDR1 reads SGHRS; CDR2 reads YFSETQ. The length of the CDR3 is 12 residues. The CDR3 DNA sequence: TGCGCCAGCAGCTTGGAAAGGTATGAGCAGTTCTTC. Amino acids: CASSLERYEQFF.